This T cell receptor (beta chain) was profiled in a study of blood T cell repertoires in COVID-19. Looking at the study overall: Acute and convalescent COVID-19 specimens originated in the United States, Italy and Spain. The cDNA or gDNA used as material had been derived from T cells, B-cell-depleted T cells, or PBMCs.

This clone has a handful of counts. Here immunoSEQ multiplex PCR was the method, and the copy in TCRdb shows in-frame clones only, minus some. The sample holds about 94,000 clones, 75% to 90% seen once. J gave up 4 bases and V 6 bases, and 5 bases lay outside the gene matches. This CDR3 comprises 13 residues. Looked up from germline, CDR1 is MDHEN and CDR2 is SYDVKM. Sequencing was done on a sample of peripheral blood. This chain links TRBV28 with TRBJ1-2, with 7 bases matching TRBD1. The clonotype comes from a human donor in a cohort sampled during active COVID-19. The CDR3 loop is CASRSGQSYGYTF. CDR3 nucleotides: TGTGCCAGCAGGTCGGGACAGTCCTATGGCTACACCTTC.